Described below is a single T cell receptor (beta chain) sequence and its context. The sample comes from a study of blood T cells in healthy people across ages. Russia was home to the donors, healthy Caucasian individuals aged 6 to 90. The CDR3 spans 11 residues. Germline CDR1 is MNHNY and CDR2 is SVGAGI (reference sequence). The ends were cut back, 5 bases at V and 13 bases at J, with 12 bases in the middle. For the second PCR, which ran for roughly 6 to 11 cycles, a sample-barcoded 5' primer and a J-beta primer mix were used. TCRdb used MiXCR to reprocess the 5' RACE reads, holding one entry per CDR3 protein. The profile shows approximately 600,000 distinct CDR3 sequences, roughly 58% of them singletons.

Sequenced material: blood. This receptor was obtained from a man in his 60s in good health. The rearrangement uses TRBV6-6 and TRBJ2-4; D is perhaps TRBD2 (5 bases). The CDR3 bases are TGTGCCAGCAGTGACTACTACGGGCAGTACTTC. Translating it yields CASSDYYGQYF.